The rows below give T cell receptor beta chains drawn from one sample of a study of vaccination and CD4 T cells after COVID-19. In TCRdb, the PCR reads were re-called with MiXCR into one record per CDR3 protein. The sample includes over 15,000 distinct CDR3 sequences, around 83% seen only once; the top ten take approximately 18%. No antigen has been identified for these receptors. The sequencing used CD4+ T cells from blood, cultured in vitro, collected after SARS-CoV-2 vaccination. The receptors were sampled from a human donor who received a COVID-19 vaccine. The CDR3 runs from the conserved cysteine through the conserved F or W. The D gene is left open where the match is weak. Clone size is given for some rows only: seen once, a few or many times, or a class if the clone is expanded.

j_gene	v_gene	d_gene	abundance	CDR3aa	CDR3nt
TRBJ1-6	TRBV6-5	NA	once	CASSYSPGFPLHF	TGTGCCAGCAGTTACTCGCCGGGATTTCCCCTCCACTTT
TRBJ2-7	TRBV5-1	NA	NA	CASSLQPGITSSYEQYF	TGCGCCAGCAGCTTACAGCCAGGGATAACGAGCTCCTACGAGCAGTACTTC
TRBJ2-7	TRBV15	NA	NA	CATSRVRASWGEQYF	TGTGCCACCAGCAGAGTACGGGCGTCCTGGGGCGAGCAGTACTTC
TRBJ2-5	TRBV5-1	NA	NA	CASSILQGQETQYF	TGCGCCAGCAGTATACTACAGGGTCAAGAGACCCAGTACTTC
TRBJ2-3	TRBV20-1	TRBD2	once	CSANPGLAGGAGTDTQYF	TGCAGTGCTAACCCGGGACTAGCGGGGGGTGCTGGCACAGATACGCAGTATTTT
TRBJ1-3	TRBV2	NA	NA	CASSIMGTGNTIYF	TGTGCCAGCAGTATCATGGGCACTGGAAACACCATATATTTT
TRBJ1-2	TRBV6-1	TRBD1	NA	CASSRKRQGVVSYGYTF	TGTGCCAGCAGTCGTAAAAGACAGGGGGTGGTTAGCTATGGCTACACCTTC
TRBJ2-7	TRBV21-1	NA	NA	CASSTSKGQVNSYEQYF	TGTGCCAGCAGCACAAGTAAGGGACAGGTGAACTCCTACGAGCAGTACTTC
TRBJ2-5	TRBV5-3	TRBD1	NA	CASSRITGGQQETQYF	TGTGCCAGCAGCCGGATTACAGGGGGGCAACAAGAGACCCAGTACTTC
TRBJ1-5	TRBV20-1	NA	few	CSASLGVGDQPQHF	TGCAGTGCTAGTCTAGGGGTAGGGGATCAGCCCCAGCATTTT
TRBJ1-6	TRBV19	NA	NA	CASRRERDMYSPLHF	TGTGCCAGTAGGAGAGAACGGGACATGTATTCACCCCTCCACTTT
TRBJ2-3	TRBV20-1	TRBD2	NA	CSASEGTTPSTDTQYF	TGCAGTGCTAGCGAGGGGACTACCCCTAGCACAGATACGCAGTATTTT
TRBJ1-5	TRBV11-2	NA	NA	CASSLNRGNQPQHF	TGTGCCAGCAGCTTAAACAGGGGCAATCAGCCCCAGCATTTT
TRBJ1-3	TRBV11-2	NA	once	CASSLVGGSGNTIYF	TGTGCCAGCAGCTTAGTAGGGGGATCTGGAAACACCATATATTTT
TRBJ1-1	TRBV7-6	NA	NA	CASSRGSFPREAFF	TGTGCCAGCAGCCGAGGGAGCTTCCCGCGTGAAGCTTTCTTT
TRBJ1-3	TRBV2	NA	NA	CASRADTRNTIYF	TGTGCCAGCAGGGCGGACACCAGAAACACCATATATTTT
TRBJ1-5	TRBV19	NA	NA	CASSIERGRTQPQHF	TGTGCCAGTAGTATAGAGCGGGGACGCACTCAGCCCCAGCATTTT
TRBJ2-5	TRBV11-3	NA	NA	CASSLMGQETQYF	TGTGCCAGCAGCTTAATGGGGCAAGAGACCCAGTACTTC
TRBJ1-2	TRBV3-1	NA	once	CASSPPTGYGGYTF	TGTGCCAGCAGCCCCCCGACAGGCTACGGTGGCTACACCTTC
TRBJ2-5	TRBV24-1	NA	NA	CATSDWGRDPTQYF	TGTGCCACCAGTGATTGGGGCAGGGACCCCACCCAGTACTTC
TRBJ1-2	TRBV19	NA	few	CASSIRDPSHGYTF	TGTGCCAGTAGTATTCGGGACCCATCCCATGGCTACACCTTC
TRBJ1-1	TRBV19	NA	NA	CASSVDRSGTEAFF	TGTGCCAGTAGTGTTGACAGATCGGGCACTGAAGCTTTCTTT
TRBJ2-5	TRBV6-5	TRBD1	NA	CASSLPGQGAETQYF	TGTGCCAGCAGTTTACCGGGACAGGGGGCAGAGACCCAGTACTTC
TRBJ2-5	TRBV5-1	NA	NA	CASSPTGETQYF	TGCGCCAGCAGCCCAACCGGAGAGACCCAGTACTTC